The entry below gives a single T cell receptor (beta chain) sequence along with its context. Its matching antigen is unknown. V lost 1 base to trimming and J lost 0 bases, with 10 bases between them. This CDR3 has 16 amino acids. Germline V CDR1 and CDR2: MDHEN, SYDVKM. TCRdb's table, derived via immunoSEQ multiplex PCR, lists solely in-frame clones and lacks some. In the table there are approximately 110,000 clones, 80% to 90% of which are singletons. These data belong to a study of T cell responses to AZD1222 COVID-19 vaccine. Study-level results: Spike-specific TCR breadth and depth went up after people got two AZD1222 doses. White British ancestry dominated among donors, who included more females, and clonal diversity was possibly underestimated.

This sample comprised peripheral blood, obtained 28 days after the second AZD1222 dose. The chain carries TRBV28 and TRBJ1-5, with D unresolved. The receptor comes from an adult who received the AZD1222 COVID-19 vaccine. The CDR3 bases are TGTGCCAGCAGTTTATTGGGGAAAGGTAGCAATCAGCCCCAGCATTTT. Protein sequence: CASSLLGKGSNQPQHF.